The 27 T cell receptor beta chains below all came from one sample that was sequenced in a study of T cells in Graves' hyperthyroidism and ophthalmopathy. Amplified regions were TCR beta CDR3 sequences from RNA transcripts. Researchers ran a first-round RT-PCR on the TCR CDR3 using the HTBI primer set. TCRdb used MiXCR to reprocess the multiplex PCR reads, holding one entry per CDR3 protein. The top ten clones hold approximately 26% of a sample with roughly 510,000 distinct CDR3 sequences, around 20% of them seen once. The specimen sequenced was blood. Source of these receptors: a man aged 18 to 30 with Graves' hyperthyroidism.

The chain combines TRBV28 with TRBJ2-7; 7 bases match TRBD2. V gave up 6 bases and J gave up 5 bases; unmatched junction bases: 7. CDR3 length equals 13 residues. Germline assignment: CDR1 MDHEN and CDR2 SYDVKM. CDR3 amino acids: CASSYGTTNEQYF. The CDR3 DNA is TGTGCCAGCAGCTATGGGACTACTAACGAGCAGTACTTC.

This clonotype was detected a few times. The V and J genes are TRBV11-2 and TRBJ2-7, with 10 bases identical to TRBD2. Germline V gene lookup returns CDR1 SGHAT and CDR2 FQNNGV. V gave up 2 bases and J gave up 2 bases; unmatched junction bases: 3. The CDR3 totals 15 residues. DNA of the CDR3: TGTGCCAGCAGCTTAATAGCGGGGGGTGCCTACGAGCAGTACTTC. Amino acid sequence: CASSLIAGGAYEQYF. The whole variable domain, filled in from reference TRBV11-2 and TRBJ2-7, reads EAGVAQSPRYKIIEKRQSVAFWCNPISGHATLYWYQQILGQGPKLLIQFQNNGVVDDSQLPKDRFSAERLKGVDSTLKIQPAKLEDSAVYLCASSLIAGGAYEQYFGPGTRLTVT.

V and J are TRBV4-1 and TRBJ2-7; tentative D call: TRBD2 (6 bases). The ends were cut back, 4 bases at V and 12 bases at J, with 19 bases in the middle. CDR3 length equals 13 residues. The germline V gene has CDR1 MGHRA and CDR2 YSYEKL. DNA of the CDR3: TGCGCCAGCAGCCTCCAGGCGGGGATGGGGCCGTACTTC. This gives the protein CASSLQAGMGPYF.

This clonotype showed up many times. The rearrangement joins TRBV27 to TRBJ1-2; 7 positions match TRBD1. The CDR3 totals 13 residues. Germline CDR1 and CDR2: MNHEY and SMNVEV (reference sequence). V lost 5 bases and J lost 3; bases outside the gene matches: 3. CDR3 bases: TGTGCCAGCAGTCCCCAGGGGGACTATGGCTACACCTTC. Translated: CASSPQGDYGYTF.

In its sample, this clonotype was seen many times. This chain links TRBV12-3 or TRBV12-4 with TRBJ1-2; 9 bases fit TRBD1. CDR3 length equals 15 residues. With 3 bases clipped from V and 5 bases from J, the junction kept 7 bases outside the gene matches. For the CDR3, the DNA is TGTGCCAGCAGTTTTATGGGACAGGGATCTTATGGCTACACCTTC. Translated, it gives CASSFMGQGSYGYTF.

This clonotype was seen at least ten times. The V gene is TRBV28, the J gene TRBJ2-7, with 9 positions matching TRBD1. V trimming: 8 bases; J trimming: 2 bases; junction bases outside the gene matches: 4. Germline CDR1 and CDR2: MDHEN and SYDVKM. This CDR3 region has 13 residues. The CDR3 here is CASGQGFPYEQYF. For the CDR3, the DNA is TGTGCCAGCGGACAGGGGTTCCCCTACGAGCAGTACTTC.

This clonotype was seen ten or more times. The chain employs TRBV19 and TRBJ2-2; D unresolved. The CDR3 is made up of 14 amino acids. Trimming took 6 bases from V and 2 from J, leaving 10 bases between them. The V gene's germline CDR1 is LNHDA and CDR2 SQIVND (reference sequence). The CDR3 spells CASSTTFNTGELFF. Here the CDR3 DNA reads TGTGCCAGTAGCACTACTTTTAACACCGGGGAGCTGTTTTTT.

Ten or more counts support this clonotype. The CDR3 nucleotides read TGTGCCTGGACACCCCACCGGCCTCAAATGGCGACTGAAGCTTTCTTT. It is translated as CAWTPHRPQMATEAFF. V usage is TRBV30 and J usage is TRBJ1-1; D gene ambiguous. The germline V gene encodes CDR1 GTSNPN and CDR2 SVGIG (reference sequence). V was clipped by 4 bases and J by 5 bases, with 23 bases between them. The length of the CDR3 is 16 residues.

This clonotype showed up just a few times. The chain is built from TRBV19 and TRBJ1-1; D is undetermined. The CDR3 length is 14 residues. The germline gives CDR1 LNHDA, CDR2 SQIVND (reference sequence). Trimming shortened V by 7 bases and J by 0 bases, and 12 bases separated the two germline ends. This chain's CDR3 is CASNPGKVNTEAFF. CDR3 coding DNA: TGTGCCAGTAATCCAGGAAAAGTGAACACTGAAGCTTTCTTT.

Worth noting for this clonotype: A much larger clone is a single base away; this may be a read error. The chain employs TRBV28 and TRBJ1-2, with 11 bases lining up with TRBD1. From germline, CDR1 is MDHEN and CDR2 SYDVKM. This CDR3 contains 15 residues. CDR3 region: CASSPSGQGARGFTF. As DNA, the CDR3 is TGTGCCAGCAGTCCCTCCGGACAGGGGGCTCGTGGCTTCACCTTC.

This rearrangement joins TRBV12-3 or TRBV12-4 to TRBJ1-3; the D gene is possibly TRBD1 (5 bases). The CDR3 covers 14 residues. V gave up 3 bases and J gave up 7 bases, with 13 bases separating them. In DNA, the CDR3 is TGTGCCAGCAGTTTTGGGGGGACGTGGAACACCATATATTTT. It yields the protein CASSFGGTWNTIYF.

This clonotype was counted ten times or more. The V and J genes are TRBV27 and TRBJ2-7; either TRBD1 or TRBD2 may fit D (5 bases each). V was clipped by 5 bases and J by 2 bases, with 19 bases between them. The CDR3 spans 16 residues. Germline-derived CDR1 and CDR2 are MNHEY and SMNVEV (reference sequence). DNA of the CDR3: TGTGCCAGCAGTCGGCTTTCCGGGACGCGCGCCTACGAGCAGTACTTC. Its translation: CASSRLSGTRAYEQYF.

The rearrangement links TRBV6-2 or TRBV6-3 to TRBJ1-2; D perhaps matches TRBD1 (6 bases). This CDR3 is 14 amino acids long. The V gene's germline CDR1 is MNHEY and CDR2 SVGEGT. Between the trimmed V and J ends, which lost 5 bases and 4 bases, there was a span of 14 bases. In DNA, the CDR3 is TGTGCCAGCAGTAACCACAGGGCTGGCTATGGCTACACCTTC. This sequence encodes CASSNHRAGYGYTF.

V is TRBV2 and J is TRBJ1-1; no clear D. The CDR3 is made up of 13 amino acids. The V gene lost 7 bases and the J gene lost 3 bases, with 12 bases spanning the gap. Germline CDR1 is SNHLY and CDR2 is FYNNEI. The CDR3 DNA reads TGTGCCAGCAAAGGTCAGGAAGACACTGAAGCTTTCTTT. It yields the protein CASKGQEDTEAFF.

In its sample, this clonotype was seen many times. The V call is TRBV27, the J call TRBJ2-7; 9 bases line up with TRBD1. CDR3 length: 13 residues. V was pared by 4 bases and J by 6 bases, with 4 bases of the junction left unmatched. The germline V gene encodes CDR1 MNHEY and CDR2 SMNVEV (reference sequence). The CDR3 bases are TGTGCCAGCAGTTCTGGGACAGGGACCGAGCAGTACTTC. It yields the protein CASSSGTGTEQYF.

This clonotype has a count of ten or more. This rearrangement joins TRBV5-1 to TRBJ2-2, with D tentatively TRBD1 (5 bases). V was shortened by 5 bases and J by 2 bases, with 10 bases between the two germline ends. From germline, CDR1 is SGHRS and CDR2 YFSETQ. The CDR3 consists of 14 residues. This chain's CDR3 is CASRGDSNTGELFF. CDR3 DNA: TGCGCCAGCAGAGGTGACAGCAACACCGGGGAGCTGTTTTTT.

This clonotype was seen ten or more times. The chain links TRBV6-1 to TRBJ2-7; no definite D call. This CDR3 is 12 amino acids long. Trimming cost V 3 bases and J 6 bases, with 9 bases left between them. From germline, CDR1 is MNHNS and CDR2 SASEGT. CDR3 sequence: CASSDHPGEQYF. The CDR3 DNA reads TGTGCCAGCAGTGACCATCCGGGCGAGCAGTACTTC.

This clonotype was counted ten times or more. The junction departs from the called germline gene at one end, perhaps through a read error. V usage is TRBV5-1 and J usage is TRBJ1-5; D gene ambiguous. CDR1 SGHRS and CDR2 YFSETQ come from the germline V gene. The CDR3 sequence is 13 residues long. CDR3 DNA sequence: TGTGCCAGCAGTTTATACGGGGATCAGCCCCAGCATTTT. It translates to CASSLYGDQPQHF.

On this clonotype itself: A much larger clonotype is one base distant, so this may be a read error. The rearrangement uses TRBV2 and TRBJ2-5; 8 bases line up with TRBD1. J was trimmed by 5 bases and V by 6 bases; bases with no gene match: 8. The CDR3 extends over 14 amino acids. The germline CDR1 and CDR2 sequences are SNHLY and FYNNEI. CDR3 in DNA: TGTGCCAGCAGGGCGGGCAGGGGGCGCGAGACCCAGTACTTC. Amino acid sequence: CASRAGRGRETQYF.

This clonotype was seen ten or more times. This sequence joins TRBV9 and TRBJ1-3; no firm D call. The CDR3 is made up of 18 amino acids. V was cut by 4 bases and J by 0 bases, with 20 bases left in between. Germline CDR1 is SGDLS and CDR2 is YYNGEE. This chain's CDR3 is CASSRYADVWSSGNTIYF. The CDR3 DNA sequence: TGTGCCAGCAGCAGATACGCGGACGTTTGGAGCTCTGGAAACACCATATATTTT.

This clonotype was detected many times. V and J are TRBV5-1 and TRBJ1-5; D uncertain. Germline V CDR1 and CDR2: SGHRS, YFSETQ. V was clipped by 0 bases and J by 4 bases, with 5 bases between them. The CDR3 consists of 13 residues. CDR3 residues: CASSLERNQPQHF. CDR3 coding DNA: TGCGCCAGCAGCTTGGAGAGAAATCAGCCCCAGCATTTT.

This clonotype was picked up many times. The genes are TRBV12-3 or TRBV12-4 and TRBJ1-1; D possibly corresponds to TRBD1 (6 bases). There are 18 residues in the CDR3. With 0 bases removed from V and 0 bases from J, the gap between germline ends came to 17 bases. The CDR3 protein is CASSLALQGGGLNTEAFF. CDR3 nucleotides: TGTGCCAGCAGTTTAGCCCTACAGGGAGGGGGTTTGAACACTGAAGCTTTCTTT.

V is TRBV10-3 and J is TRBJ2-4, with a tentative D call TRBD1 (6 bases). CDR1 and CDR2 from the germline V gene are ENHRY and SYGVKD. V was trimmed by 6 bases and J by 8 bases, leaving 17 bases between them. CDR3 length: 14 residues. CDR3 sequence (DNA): TGTGCCATCAGAGGACTTGGGGGCTACGACATTCAGTACTTC. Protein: CAIRGLGGYDIQYF.

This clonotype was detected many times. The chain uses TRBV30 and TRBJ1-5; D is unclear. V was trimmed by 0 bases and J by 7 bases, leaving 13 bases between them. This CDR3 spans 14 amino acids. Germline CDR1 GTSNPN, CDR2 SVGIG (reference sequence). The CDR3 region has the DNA TGTGCCTGGAGTGTTTACGAAATCAACCAGCCCCAGCATTTT. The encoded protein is CAWSVYEINQPQHF. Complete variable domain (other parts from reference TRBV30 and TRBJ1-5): SQTIHQWPATLVQPVGSPLSLECTVEGTSNPNLYWYRQAAGRGLQLLFYSVGIGQISSEVPQNLSASRPQDRQFILSSKKLLLSDSGFYLCAWSVYEINQPQHFGDGTRLSIL.

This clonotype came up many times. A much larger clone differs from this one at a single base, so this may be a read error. This CDR3 reads CASSSRGEQYF. The CDR3 DNA reads TGTGCCAGCAGTTCCCGGGGGGAGCAGTACTTC. The V call is TRBV12-3 or TRBV12-4, the J call TRBJ2-7; D might be TRBD2 (6 bases). CDR3 length equals 11 residues. The V gene lost 4 bases and the J gene lost 7 bases, with 8 bases spanning the gap.

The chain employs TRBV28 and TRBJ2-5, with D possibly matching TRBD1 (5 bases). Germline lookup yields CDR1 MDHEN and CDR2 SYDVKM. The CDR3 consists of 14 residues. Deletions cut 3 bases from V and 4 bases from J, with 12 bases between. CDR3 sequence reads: CASSLPRQRETQYF. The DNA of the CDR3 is TGTGCCAGCAGTTTGCCCCGACAGAGAGAGACCCAGTACTTC.

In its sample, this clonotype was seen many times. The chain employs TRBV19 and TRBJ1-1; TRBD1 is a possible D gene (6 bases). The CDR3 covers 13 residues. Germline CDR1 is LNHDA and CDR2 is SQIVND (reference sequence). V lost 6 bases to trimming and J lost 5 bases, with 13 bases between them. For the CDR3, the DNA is TGTGCCAGTAGATCAGGGGCAGTGACTGAAGCTTTCTTT. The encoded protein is CASRSGAVTEAFF. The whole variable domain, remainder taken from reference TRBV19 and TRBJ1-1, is DGGITQSPKYLFRKEGQNVTLSCEQNLNHDAMYWYRQDPGQGLRLIYYSQIVNDFQKGDIAEGYSVSREKKESFPLTVTSAQKNPTAFYLCASRSGAVTEAFFGQGTRLTVV.